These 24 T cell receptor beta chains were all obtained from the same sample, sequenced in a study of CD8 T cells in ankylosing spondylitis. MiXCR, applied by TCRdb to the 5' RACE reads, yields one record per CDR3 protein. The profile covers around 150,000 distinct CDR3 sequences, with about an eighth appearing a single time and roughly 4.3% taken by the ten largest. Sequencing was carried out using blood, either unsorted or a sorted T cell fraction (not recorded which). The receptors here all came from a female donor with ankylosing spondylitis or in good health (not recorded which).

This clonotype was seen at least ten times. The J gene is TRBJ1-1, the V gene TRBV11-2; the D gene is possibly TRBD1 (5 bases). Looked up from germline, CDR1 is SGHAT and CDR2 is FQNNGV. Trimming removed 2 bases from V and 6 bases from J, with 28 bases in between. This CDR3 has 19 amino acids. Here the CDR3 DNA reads TGTGCCAGCAGCTTAAGGGCCACATTGGGGGGGAGCGTGGCCCCTGAAGCTTTCTTT. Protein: CASSLRATLGGSVAPEAFF.

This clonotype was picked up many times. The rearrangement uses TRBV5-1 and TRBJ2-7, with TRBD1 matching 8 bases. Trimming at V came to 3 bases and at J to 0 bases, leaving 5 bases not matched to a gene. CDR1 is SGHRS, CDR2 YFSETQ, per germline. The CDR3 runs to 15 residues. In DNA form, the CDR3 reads TGCGCCAGCAGCTCTCGGACAGGGATCTCCTACGAGCAGTACTTC. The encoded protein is CASSSRTGISYEQYF.

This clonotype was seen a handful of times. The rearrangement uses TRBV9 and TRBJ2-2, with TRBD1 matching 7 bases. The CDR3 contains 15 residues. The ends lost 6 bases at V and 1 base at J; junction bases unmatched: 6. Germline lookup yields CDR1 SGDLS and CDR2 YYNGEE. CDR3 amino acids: CASNDGTENTGELFF. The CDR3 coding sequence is TGTGCCAGCAACGACGGGACAGAGAACACCGGGGAGCTGTTTTTT.

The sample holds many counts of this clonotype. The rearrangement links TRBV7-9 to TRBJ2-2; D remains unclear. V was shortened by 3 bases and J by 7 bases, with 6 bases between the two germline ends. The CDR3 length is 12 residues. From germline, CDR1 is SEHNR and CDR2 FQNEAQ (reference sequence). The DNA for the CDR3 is TGTGCCAGCAGCTTGCGGCTCGGGGAGCTGTTTTTT. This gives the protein CASSLRLGELFF. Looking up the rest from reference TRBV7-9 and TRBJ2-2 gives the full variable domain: DTGVSQNPRHKITKRGQNVTFRCDPISEHNRLYWYRQTLGQGPEFLTYFQNEAQLEKSRLLSDRFSAERPKGSFSTLEIQRTEQGDSAMYLCASSLRLGELFFGEGSRLTVL.

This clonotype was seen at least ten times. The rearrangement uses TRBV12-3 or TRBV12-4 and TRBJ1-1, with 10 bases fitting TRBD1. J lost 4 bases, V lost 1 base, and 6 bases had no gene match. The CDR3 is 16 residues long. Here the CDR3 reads CASSLGAGTGVTEAFF. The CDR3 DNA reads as TGTGCCAGCAGTTTAGGGGCCGGGACAGGGGTCACTGAAGCTTTCTTT.

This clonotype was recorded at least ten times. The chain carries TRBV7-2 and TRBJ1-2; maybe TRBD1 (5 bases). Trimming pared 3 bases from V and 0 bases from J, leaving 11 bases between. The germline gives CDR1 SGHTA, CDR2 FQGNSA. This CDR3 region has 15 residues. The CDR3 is CASSFQGEPNYGYTF. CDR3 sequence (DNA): TGTGCCAGCAGCTTCCAGGGTGAACCTAACTATGGCTACACCTTC.

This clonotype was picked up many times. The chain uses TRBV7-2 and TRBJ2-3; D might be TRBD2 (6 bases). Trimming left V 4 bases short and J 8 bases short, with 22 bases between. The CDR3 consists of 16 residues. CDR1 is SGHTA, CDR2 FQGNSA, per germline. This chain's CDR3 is CASSSLGDQVEGTQYF. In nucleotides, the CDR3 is TGTGCCAGCAGCTCTCTCGGGGATCAGGTGGAGGGTACGCAGTATTTT.

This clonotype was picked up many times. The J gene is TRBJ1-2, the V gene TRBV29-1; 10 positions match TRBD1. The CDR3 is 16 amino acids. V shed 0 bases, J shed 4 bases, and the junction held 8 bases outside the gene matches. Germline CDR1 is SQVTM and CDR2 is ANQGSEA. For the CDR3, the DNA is TGCAGCGTTGAAGATCGGGGGACAGGGGTTAGCTATGGCTACACCTTC. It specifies CSVEDRGTGVSYGYTF.

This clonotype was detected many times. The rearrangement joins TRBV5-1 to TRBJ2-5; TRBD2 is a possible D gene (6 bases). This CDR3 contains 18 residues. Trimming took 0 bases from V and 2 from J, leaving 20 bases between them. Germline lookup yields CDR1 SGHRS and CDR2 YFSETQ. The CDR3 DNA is TGCGCCAGCAGCTTGGTTCACCGGACGGTTGGACTACAAGAGACCCAGTACTTC. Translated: CASSLVHRTVGLQETQYF.

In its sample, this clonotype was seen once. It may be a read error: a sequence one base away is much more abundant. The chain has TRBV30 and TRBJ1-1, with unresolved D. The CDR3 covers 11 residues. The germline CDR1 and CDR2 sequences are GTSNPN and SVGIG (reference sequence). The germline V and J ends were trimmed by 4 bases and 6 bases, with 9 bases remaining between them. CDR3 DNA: TGTGCCTGGATATTGGTCCCTGAAGCTTTCTTT. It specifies CAWILVPEAFF.

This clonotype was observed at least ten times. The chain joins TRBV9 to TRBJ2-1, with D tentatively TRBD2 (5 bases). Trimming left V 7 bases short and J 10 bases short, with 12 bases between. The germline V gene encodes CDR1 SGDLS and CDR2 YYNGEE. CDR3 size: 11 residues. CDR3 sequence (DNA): TGTGCCAGCGGTGTTGGCGGGGAGCAGTTCTTC. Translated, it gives CASGVGGEQFF.

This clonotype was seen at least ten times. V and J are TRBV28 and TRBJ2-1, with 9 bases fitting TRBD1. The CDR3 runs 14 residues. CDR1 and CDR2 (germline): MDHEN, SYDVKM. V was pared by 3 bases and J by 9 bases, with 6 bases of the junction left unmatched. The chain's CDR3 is CASSLDRGLAEQFF. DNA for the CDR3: TGTGCCAGCAGTTTGGACAGGGGTTTAGCTGAGCAGTTCTTC.

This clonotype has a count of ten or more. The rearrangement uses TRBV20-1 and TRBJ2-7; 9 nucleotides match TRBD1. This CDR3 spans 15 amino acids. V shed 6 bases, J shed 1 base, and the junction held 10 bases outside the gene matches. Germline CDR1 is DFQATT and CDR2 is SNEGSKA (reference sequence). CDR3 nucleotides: TGCAGTGCACTCGGACAGGGGATAATTTCCTACGAGCAGTACTTC. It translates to CSALGQGIISYEQYF.

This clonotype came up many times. The CDR3, as DNA: TGTGCCAGCTCATCGTCAAGGGGACGGGGGATCGAAAAACTGTTTTTT. It translates to CASSSSRGRGIEKLFF. V and J are TRBV18 and TRBJ1-4; D is possibly TRBD1 (5 bases). Germline V lookup: CDR1 KGHSH, CDR2 LQKENI. CDR3 length: 16 residues. Trimming took off 5 bases at V and 8 bases at J, with 21 bases between the two ends.

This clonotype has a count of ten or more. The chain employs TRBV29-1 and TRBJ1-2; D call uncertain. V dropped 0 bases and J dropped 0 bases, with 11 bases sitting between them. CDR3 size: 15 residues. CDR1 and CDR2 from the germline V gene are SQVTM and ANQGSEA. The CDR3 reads CSVEDGRYTNYGYTF. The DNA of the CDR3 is TGCAGCGTTGAAGACGGACGGTACACTAACTATGGCTACACCTTC.

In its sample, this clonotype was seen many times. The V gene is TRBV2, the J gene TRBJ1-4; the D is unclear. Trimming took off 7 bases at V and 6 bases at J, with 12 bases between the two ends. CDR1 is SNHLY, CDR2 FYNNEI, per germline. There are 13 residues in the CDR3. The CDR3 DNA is TGTGCCAGCAATAGACGGGAGGATGAAAAACTGTTTTTT. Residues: CASNRREDEKLFF.

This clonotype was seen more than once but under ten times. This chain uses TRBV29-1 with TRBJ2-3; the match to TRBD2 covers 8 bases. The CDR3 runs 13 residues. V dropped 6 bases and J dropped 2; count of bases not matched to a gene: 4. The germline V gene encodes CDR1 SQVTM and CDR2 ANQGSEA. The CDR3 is CSVCSGATDTQYF. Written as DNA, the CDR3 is TGCAGCGTCTGTAGCGGGGCCACAGATACGCAGTATTTT.

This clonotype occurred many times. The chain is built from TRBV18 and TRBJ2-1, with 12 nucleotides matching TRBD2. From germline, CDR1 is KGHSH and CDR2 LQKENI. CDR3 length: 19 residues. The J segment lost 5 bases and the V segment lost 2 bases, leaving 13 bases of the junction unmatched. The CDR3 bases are TGTGCCAGCTCACCAGTGCAGCTAGCGGGGGGGAGAGTCAACAATGAGCAGTTCTTC. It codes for CASSPVQLAGGRVNNEQFF.

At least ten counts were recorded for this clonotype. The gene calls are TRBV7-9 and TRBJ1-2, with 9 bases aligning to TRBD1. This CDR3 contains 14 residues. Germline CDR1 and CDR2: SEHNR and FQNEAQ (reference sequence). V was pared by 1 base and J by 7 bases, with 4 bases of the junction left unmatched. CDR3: CASSLEQGALGYTF. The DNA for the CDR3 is TGTGCCAGCAGCTTAGAACAGGGGGCGCTTGGCTACACCTTC.

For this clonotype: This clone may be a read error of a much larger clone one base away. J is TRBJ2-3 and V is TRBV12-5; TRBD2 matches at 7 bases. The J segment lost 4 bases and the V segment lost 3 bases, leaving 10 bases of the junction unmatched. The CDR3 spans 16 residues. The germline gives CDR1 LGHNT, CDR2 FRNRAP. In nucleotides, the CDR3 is TGTGCTAGTGGTTTTACGACTAGCCGTCGTCCAGATACGCAGTATTTT. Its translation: CASGFTTSRRPDTQYF.

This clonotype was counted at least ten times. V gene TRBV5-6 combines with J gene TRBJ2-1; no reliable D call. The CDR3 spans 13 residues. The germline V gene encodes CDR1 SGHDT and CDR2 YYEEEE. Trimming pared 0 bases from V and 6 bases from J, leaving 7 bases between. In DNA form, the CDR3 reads TGTGCCAGCAGCTTGGGATCTGGCAATGAGCAGTTCTTC. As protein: CASSLGSGNEQFF.

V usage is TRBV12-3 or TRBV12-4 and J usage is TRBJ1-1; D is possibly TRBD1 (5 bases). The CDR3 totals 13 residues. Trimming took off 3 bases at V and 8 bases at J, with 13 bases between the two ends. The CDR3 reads CASSFGQGHEAFF. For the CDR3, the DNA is TGTGCCAGCAGTTTTGGGCAGGGTCACGAAGCTTTCTTT.

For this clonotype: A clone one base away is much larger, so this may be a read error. The CDR3: CASGDSYNEQFF. The CDR3 DNA sequence: TGTGCCTCGGGGGATTCCTACAATGAGCAGTTCTTC. V and J are TRBV6-5 and TRBJ2-1; a possible D gene is TRBD2 (6 bases). The germline gives CDR1 MNHEY, CDR2 SVGAGI. The V and J ends lost 11 bases and 1 base respectively, with 9 bases between them. The length of the CDR3 is 12 residues.

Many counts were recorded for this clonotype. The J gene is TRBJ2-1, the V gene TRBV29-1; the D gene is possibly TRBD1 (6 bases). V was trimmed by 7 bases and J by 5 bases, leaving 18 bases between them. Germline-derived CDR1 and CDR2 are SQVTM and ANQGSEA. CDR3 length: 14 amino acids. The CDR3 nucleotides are TGCAGCGCCGATGCTTGGGCAGGGGACAATGAGCAGTTCTTC. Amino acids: CSADAWAGDNEQFF.